This T cell receptor (beta chain) was identified during a study of blood T cell repertoires in COVID-19. Study overall: Both acute and convalescent COVID-19 samples were obtained from the United States, Italy and Spain. T cells, B-cell-depleted T cells, or PBMCs supplied cDNA or gDNA.

How the authors handled the data: The assay estimated nucleated cells by amplifying reference gene primers. Profiled with immunoSEQ multiplex PCR; TCRdb holds only in-frame clones, not every one. For V, J and clone size, that table is used; D and trimming come from the DNA. The sample includes more than 110,000 clones, approximately 85% of them seen just once. There are 16 residues in the CDR3. V dropped 1 base and J dropped 6; count of bases not matched to a gene: 6. Germline assignment: CDR1 LNHNV and CDR2 YYDKDF (reference sequence). The chain links TRBV15 to TRBJ2-3, with 11 bases that match TRBD2. The TCR originated in a man aged 50 to 60 with acute or convalescent COVID-19. The sequencing input was peripheral blood. This CDR3 reads CATSRGVAGGPDTQYF. The CDR3 region has the DNA TGTGCCACCAGCAGAGGGGTAGCGGGAGGGCCGGATACGCAGTATTTT. Together with reference TRBV15 and TRBJ2-3, the CDR3 gives the full variable domain: DAMVIQNPRYQVTQFGKPVTLSCSQTLNHNVMYWYQQKSSQAPKLLFHYYDKDFNNEADTPDNFQSRRPNTSFCFLDIRSPGLGDTAMYLCATSRGVAGGPDTQYFGPGTRLTVL.